A single sample is the source of the 27 T cell receptor beta chains below, sequenced in a study of control samples from healthy donors and cancer patients. Some clones are missing from TCRdb's copy, which holds only in-frame ones; the method was immunoSEQ multiplex PCR. The repertoire includes roughly 180,000 clones, 91% of them detected once, and around 2.2% sits in the top ten. The specimen was blood. These receptors originate from a woman between 40 and 50 years old in good health.

The rearrangement uses TRBV4-2 and TRBJ2-7, with D possibly matching TRBD2 (5 bases). CDR1 LGHNA and CDR2 YNFKEQ come from the germline V gene. The V and J ends lost 0 bases and 3 bases respectively, with 12 bases between them. The CDR3 has 15 residues. The CDR3 sequence: CASSQEEAAIYEQYF. The CDR3 DNA reads as TGTGCCAGCAGCCAAGAGGAGGCAGCCATCTACGAGCAGTACTTC.

This chain connects TRBV29-1 to TRBJ2-7; TRBD2 matches at 7 bases. In germline, CDR1 is SQVTM, CDR2 ANQGSEA. Germline trimming cut 8 bases from V and 0 bases from J; bases unmatched to any gene: 10. This CDR3 has 14 residues. CDR3 nucleotides: TGCAGCTTGCTCGCGGGGGTTTCCTCCTACGAGCAGTACTTC. This sequence encodes CSLLAGVSSYEQYF.

For the CDR3, the DNA is TGTGCCAGCAGACGGGAGGGGGATCCATCCTACGAGCAGTACTTC. Protein sequence: CASRREGDPSYEQYF. The chain uses TRBV6-4 and TRBJ2-7; TRBD2 matches at 8 bases. V lost 6 bases to trimming and J lost 1 base; unmatched junction nucleotides: 8. This CDR3 has 15 residues. The germline V gene encodes CDR1 MRHNA and CDR2 SNTAGT.

The V call is TRBV19, the J call TRBJ1-2; 7 bases fit TRBD1. Germline CDR1 reads LNHDA; CDR2 reads SQIVND (reference sequence). This CDR3 is 14 amino acids long. J was trimmed by 3 bases and V by 4 bases; bases with no gene match: 5. CDR3 protein: CASSTPGTDYGYTF. CDR3 DNA sequence: TGTGCCAGTAGTACCCCCGGGACAGACTATGGCTACACCTTC.

As regards this clone: The junction departs from germline at one end; a sequencing error may be responsible. The CDR3 sequence: CASSPGGRDVDF. CDR3 nucleotide sequence: TGCGCCAGCAGCCCTGGTGGGAGGGACGTAGACTTC. This sequence joins TRBV5-1 and TRBJ2-5; 7 bases are a match to TRBD2. The CDR3 runs to 12 residues. Germline assignment: CDR1 SGHRS and CDR2 YFSETQ. Looking up the rest from reference TRBV5-1 and TRBJ2-5 gives the full variable domain: KAGVTQTPRYLIKTRGQQVTLSCSPISGHRSVSWYQQTPGQGLQFLFEYFSETQRNKGNFPGRFSGRQFSNSRSEMNVSTLELGDSALYLCASSPGGRDVDFGPGTRLLVL.

This chain uses TRBV7-9 with TRBJ1-1; D unresolved. V lost 5 bases to trimming and J lost 5 bases, with 12 bases between them. Germline assignment: CDR1 SEHNR and CDR2 FQNEAQ (reference sequence). The CDR3 consists of 13 residues. The CDR3 DNA follows: TGTGCCAGCAGCCAGGAGAGTGGGACTGAAGCTTTCTTT. As protein: CASSQESGTEAFF. Variable domain in full (rest from reference TRBV7-9 and TRBJ1-1): DTGVSQNPRHKITKRGQNVTFRCDPISEHNRLYWYRQTLGQGPEFLTYFQNEAQLEKSRLLSDRFSAERPKGSFSTLEIQRTEQGDSAMYLCASSQESGTEAFFGQGTRLTVV.

This chain links TRBV19 with TRBJ1-4, with 8 positions matching TRBD1. The junction had 10 bases not matched to a gene; V was cut back by 5 bases and J by 8 bases. Germline lookup yields CDR1 LNHDA and CDR2 SQIVND (reference sequence). The CDR3 runs 15 residues. The DNA for the CDR3 is TGTGCCAGTAGTCCTGGACAGGGTTCAGGGGAAAAACTGTTTTTT. Translating it yields CASSPGQGSGEKLFF.

The chain is built from TRBV6-2 or TRBV6-3 and TRBJ2-2; unclear D gene. Germline V gene data show CDR1 as MNHEY and CDR2 as SVGEGT. V lost 2 bases to trimming and J lost 6 bases, with 7 bases between them. The CDR3 length is 13 residues. CDR3 nucleotides: TGTGCCAGCAGTTACAGGGCTTCCGGGGAGCTGTTTTTT. It specifies CASSYRASGELFF.

This clone occurred once. The V call is TRBV28, the J call TRBJ1-3, with D possibly being TRBD1 (5 bases). The CDR3 is 18 residues long. Trimming shortened V by 5 bases and J by 1 base, and 21 bases separated the two germline ends. Germline CDR1 MDHEN, CDR2 SYDVKM. The CDR3 DNA reads as TGTGCCAGCAGTCCCGGCCCAAACAGGATTACATCTGGAAACACCATATATTTT. Translated: CASSPGPNRITSGNTIYF.

Written as DNA, the CDR3 is TGTGCCAGCAGTGGAGGACTAGCGGGTTCCCAAGAGACCCAGTACTTC. Translated, it gives CASSGGLAGSQETQYF. The rearrangement uses TRBV6-6 and TRBJ2-5; TRBD2 agrees at 11 bases. CDR1 is MNHNY, CDR2 SVGAGI, per germline (reference sequence). Unmatched junction bases numbered 6, after V lost 5 bases and J lost 1 base. The CDR3 totals 16 residues.

V gene TRBV5-8 combines with J gene TRBJ1-2, with unresolved D. V gave up 4 bases and J gave up 8 bases, with 9 bases separating them. Germline V CDR1 and CDR2: SGHTS, YDEGEE. The CDR3 length is 11 residues. As DNA, the CDR3 is TGTGCCAGCAGCCGGACTCACGGCTACACCTTC. It codes for CASSRTHGYTF.

In this sample, this clone turned up once. The J gene is TRBJ1-3, the V gene TRBV10-1, with D hard to call. This CDR3 has 14 amino acids. Per germline, CDR1 WNHNN and CDR2 SYGVQD (reference sequence). V was pared by 10 bases and J by 0 bases, with 13 bases between. This chain's CDR3 is CATRGSGSGNTIYF. CDR3 nucleotides: TGCGCCACCAGAGGGTCCGGCTCTGGAAACACCATATATTTT.

CDR3 in DNA: TGTGCCAGCTCACCCCAGGAGGTTGTTAGCACTGAAGCTTTCTTT. Encoded protein: CASSPQEVVSTEAFF. This chain uses TRBV18 with TRBJ1-1; D is ambiguous. This CDR3 spans 15 amino acids. Germline V CDR1 and CDR2: KGHSH, LQKENI. V lost 3 bases and J lost 4, with 15 bases in between.

The chain joins TRBV6-5 to TRBJ1-2, with 10 positions matching TRBD1. Germline lookup yields CDR1 MNHEY and CDR2 SVGAGI. The CDR3 covers 14 residues. V lost 8 bases to trimming and J lost 7 bases; unmatched junction nucleotides: 10. CDR3 DNA sequence: TGTGCCAGCTGGGGGGGGGACAGGGGCTTTGGCTACACCTTC. This codes for CASWGGDRGFGYTF.

The chain carries TRBV5-5 and TRBJ1-1, with no clear D. The CDR3 covers 15 residues. The V end was cut by 1 base, the J end by 1 base, with 11 bases between. Germline assignment: CDR1 SGHKS and CDR2 YYEKEE (reference sequence). CDR3 sequence: CASSLLGMSNTEAFF. DNA of the CDR3: TGTGCCAGCAGCTTGCTCGGGATGTCGAACACTGAAGCTTTCTTT.

The chain employs TRBV5-1 and TRBJ1-2; D gene uncertain. CDR1 and CDR2 from the germline V gene are SGHRS and YFSETQ. V shed 0 bases and J shed 10 bases, with 13 bases lying between them. This CDR3 region has 13 residues. The chain's CDR3 is CASSLGAFMDYTF. As DNA, the CDR3 is TGCGCCAGCAGCTTGGGGGCATTTATGGACTACACCTTC.

This chain joins TRBV28 and TRBJ1-3; D might be TRBD1 (6 bases). Per the germline V gene, CDR1 is MDHEN and CDR2 is SYDVKM. CDR3 length equals 14 residues. Trimming stripped 6 bases from V and 5 bases from J, with 14 bases between. The CDR3 DNA reads as TGTGCCAGCAGCCCACAGGGAGAGCGAAACACCATATATTTT. Its protein product is CASSPQGERNTIYF.

This chain joins TRBV7-9 and TRBJ2-3, with D perhaps matching TRBD2 (6 bases). The CDR3 sequence is 12 residues long. Germline-derived CDR1 and CDR2 are SEHNR and FQNEAQ (reference sequence). CDR3 nucleotides: TGTGCTACGGGACTCCGCACAGATACGCAGTATTTT. It encodes CATGLRTDTQYF.

The chain uses TRBV5-1 and TRBJ2-2, with TRBD2 identical over 14 bases. The CDR3 runs to 18 residues. CDR1 is SGHRS and CDR2 is YFSETQ in the germline V gene. Germline trimming cut 2 bases from V and 4 bases from J; bases unmatched to any gene: 7. The CDR3 DNA follows: TGCGCCAGCAGCTTAGGACTAGCGGGGGGCATCGGCACCGGGGAGCTGTTTTTT. Its translation is CASSLGLAGGIGTGELFF.

This chain links TRBV27 with TRBJ1-1; TRBD1 might be the D (5 bases). The germline V gene encodes CDR1 MNHEY and CDR2 SMNVEV (reference sequence). The ends were cut back, 5 bases at V and 6 bases at J, with 16 bases in the middle. CDR3 length equals 14 residues. CDR3 sequence (DNA): TGTGCCAGCAGTCATACTAGGGGCAAGTCTGAAGCTTTCTTT. Encoded protein: CASSHTRGKSEAFF.

The chain carries TRBV19 and TRBJ2-1; the match to TRBD2 covers 9 bases. CDR1 is LNHDA and CDR2 is SQIVND in the germline V gene (reference sequence). CDR3 length: 15 residues. Trimming at V came to 6 bases and at J to 0 bases, leaving 3 bases not matched to a gene. The CDR3 DNA follows: TGTGCCAGTAGACATAGCGGGAGCTCCTACAATGAGCAGTTCTTC. Encoded protein: CASRHSGSSYNEQFF. Full variable domain (rest looked up from reference TRBV19 and TRBJ2-1): DGGITQSPKYLFRKEGQNVTLSCEQNLNHDAMYWYRQDPGQGLRLIYYSQIVNDFQKGDIAEGYSVSREKKESFPLTVTSAQKNPTAFYLCASRHSGSSYNEQFFGPGTRLTVL.

This chain uses TRBV5-6 with TRBJ1-1, with D unclear. V lost 1 base to trimming and J lost 2 bases, with 3 bases between them. The CDR3 is made up of 12 amino acids. Germline CDR1 is SGHDT and CDR2 is YYEEEE. The CDR3 DNA sequence: TGTGCCAGCAGCTTGTTTAACACTGAAGCTTTCTTT. It encodes CASSLFNTEAFF.

This chain uses TRBV4-1 with TRBJ2-3, with TRBD2 matching over 8 bases. Per the germline V gene, CDR1 is MGHRA and CDR2 is YSYEKL. Losses at the gene ends were 6 bases for V and 5 bases for J; bases not matched to a gene: 13. The CDR3 is 16 amino acids. CDR3 bases: TGCGCCAGCAGTCCGGCGGGACTAGTATTGATAGATACGCAGTATTTT. It yields the protein CASSPAGLVLIDTQYF.

This CDR3 is CASSFDRVKAFF. The CDR3, as DNA: TGTGCCAGCAGCTTTGACAGGGTAAAGGCTTTCTTT. The chain couples TRBV11-2 to TRBJ1-1; 7 positions agree with TRBD1. Trimming at V came to 3 bases and at J to 11 bases, leaving 6 bases not matched to a gene. Germline V gene data show CDR1 as SGHAT and CDR2 as FQNNGV. This CDR3 comprises 12 residues.

The sample holds one count of this clone. The gene calls are TRBV12-3 or TRBV12-4 and TRBJ1-3; unclear D gene. The CDR3 is made up of 13 amino acids. V lost 2 bases and J lost 2, with 4 bases in between. The chain's CDR3 is CASSLIAGNTIYF. DNA of the CDR3: TGTGCCAGCAGTTTAATCGCTGGAAACACCATATATTTT.

This rearrangement joins TRBV7-3 to TRBJ2-5, with 7 bases matching TRBD2. Germline CDR1 reads SGHTA; CDR2 reads FQGTGA. This CDR3 spans 15 amino acids. Unmatched junction bases numbered 7, after V lost 2 bases and J lost 4 bases. This chain's CDR3 is CASSLGRAVGETQYF. The CDR3 DNA is TGTGCCAGCAGCTTAGGGAGGGCGGTAGGAGAGACCCAGTACTTC.

The rearrangement links TRBV10-3 to TRBJ1-2, with 11 bases aligning to TRBD1. The CDR3 contains 18 residues. Germline values: CDR1 ENHRY, CDR2 SYGVKD. The ends lost 3 bases at V and 3 bases at J; junction bases unmatched: 12. CDR3 region: CAISDNRGQGARYYGYTF. The CDR3 DNA reads TGTGCCATCAGTGATAACCGCGGACAGGGGGCGCGCTACTATGGCTACACCTTC.